A single sample gave rise to the 15 T cell receptor beta chains below, sequenced in a study of cytomegalovirus exposure and HLA in healthy donors. Researchers ran the PCR with 60 Vbeta and 13 Jbeta primers. Clones were read by immunoSEQ multiplex PCR, and TCRdb kept only the in-frame ones, dropping some. The data contain about 110,000 clones, 75% of them seen just once; the ten biggest clones take up 2.5% to 3.5%. The sample taken for sequencing was PBMCs. The receptors originated from a male donor in good health and CMV-seropositive.

This sequence joins TRBV2 and TRBJ2-5; 10 bases are shared with TRBD2. J lost 1 base, V lost 5 bases, and 4 bases had no gene match. Germline V gene sequence: CDR1 SNHLY, CDR2 FYNNEI. This CDR3 is built from 15 residues. Written as DNA, the CDR3 is TGTGCCAGCAGTTCAGCGGGGGGGTCCCAAGAGACCCAGTACTTC. Translation gives CASSSAGGSQETQYF.

The V call is TRBV29-1, the J call TRBJ2-1; maybe TRBD2 (5 bases). V gave up 1 base and J gave up 10 bases, with 11 bases separating them. The CDR3 loop spans 12 amino acids. Germline lookup yields CDR1 SQVTM and CDR2 ANQGSEA. CDR3 in DNA: TGCAGCGTTGAAGCTACGGCGGGCGAGCAGTTCTTC. Translated, it gives CSVEATAGEQFF.

This clone was seen a few times. The rearrangement links TRBV10-3 to TRBJ1-1; no clear D. Trimming cost V 3 bases and J 0 bases, with 8 bases left between them. The length of the CDR3 is 14 residues. CDR1 and CDR2 from the germline V gene are ENHRY and SYGVKD. CDR3 nucleotides: TGTGCCATCAGTGACCGGGTGCTGAACACTGAAGCTTTCTTT. Translated, it gives CAISDRVLNTEAFF.

V and J are TRBV9 and TRBJ1-3; tentative D call: TRBD1 (5 bases). V gave up 4 bases and J gave up 0 bases, with 14 bases separating them. CDR3 length: 16 residues. Germline loops: CDR1 SGDLS, CDR2 YYNGEE. The CDR3 is CASSPRGDLSGNTIYF. CDR3 nucleotide sequence: TGTGCCAGCAGCCCCCGGGGGGACCTCTCTGGAAACACCATATATTTT.

The gene calls are TRBV9 and TRBJ2-2; 10 bases are shared with TRBD2. J gave up 2 bases and V 2 bases, and 12 bases lay outside the gene matches. The CDR3 length is 19 residues. CDR1 is SGDLS and CDR2 is YYNGEE in the germline V gene. CDR3 residues: CASSVRVVSGGGNTGELFF. CDR3 sequence (DNA): TGTGCCAGCAGCGTTCGTGTTGTGAGCGGGGGGGGAAACACCGGGGAGCTGTTTTTT.

V usage is TRBV6-1 and J usage is TRBJ1-1; D may be TRBD1 (6 bases). Trimming pared 2 bases from V and 3 bases from J, leaving 19 bases between. CDR1 and CDR2 from the germline V gene are MNHNS and SASEGT. There are 17 residues in the CDR3. In nucleotides, the CDR3 is TGTGCCAGCAGTGAACGTAGGGGGAGCGACTTGTACACTGAAGCTTTCTTT. As protein: CASSERRGSDLYTEAFF.

The CDR3 DNA reads TGTGCCAGTAGTACCCGTCACAGGGGGGGTGATCAGCCCCAGCATTTT. Translated, it gives CASSTRHRGGDQPQHF. The chain joins TRBV19 to TRBJ1-5; 8 bases map to TRBD1. The V gene's germline CDR1 is LNHDA and CDR2 SQIVND (reference sequence). V lost 4 bases, J lost 5 bases, and 10 bases stayed unmatched. This CDR3 contains 16 residues.

This chain links TRBV16 with TRBJ1-5; a weak D match, TRBD1 (5 bases). The germline V and J ends were trimmed by 4 bases and 4 bases, with 8 bases remaining between them. The CDR3 is 13 residues long. Germline V gene lookup returns CDR1 KGHSY and CDR2 FQNENV. The CDR3 here is CASSRDWNQPQHF. CDR3 in DNA: TGTGCCAGCAGCCGGGACTGGAATCAGCCCCAGCATTTT.

The chain has TRBV19 and TRBJ1-2, with TRBD1 as a possible D gene (6 bases). Germline V gives CDR1 LNHDA, CDR2 SQIVND (reference sequence). V was clipped by 5 bases and J by 4 bases, with 14 bases between them. This CDR3 is built from 14 residues. DNA of the CDR3: TGTGCCAGTAGTGGGCAGGGGTCGGGCTATGGCTACACCTTC. Protein: CASSGQGSGYGYTF.

V and J are TRBV4-3 and TRBJ2-5, with 7 bases matching TRBD1. With V trimmed by 4 bases and J by 1 base, 3 bases remained unmatched. Per the germline V gene, CDR1 is LGHNA and CDR2 is YSLEER. This CDR3 contains 14 residues. In nucleotides, the CDR3 is TGCGCCAGCAGCCGGGCAGGGGGCCAAGAGACCCAGTACTTC. It yields the protein CASSRAGGQETQYF.

The J gene is TRBJ1-2, the V gene TRBV28; D is unresolved. The V end lost 3 bases, the J end lost 0 bases, and 8 bases lay between the germline ends. The germline gives CDR1 MDHEN, CDR2 SYDVKM. CDR3 length: 14 residues. This CDR3 is CASSFHSTNYGYTF. CDR3 coding DNA: TGTGCCAGCAGTTTCCACAGTACTAACTATGGCTACACCTTC.

The rearrangement links TRBV9 to TRBJ2-7; D is perhaps TRBD2 (5 bases). CDR3 length: 13 residues. V was cut by 3 bases and J by 2 bases, with 9 bases left in between. Germline V gene lookup returns CDR1 SGDLS and CDR2 YYNGEE. The CDR3 DNA reads TGTGCCAGCAGCGGCGGGCTCCCCTACGAGCAGTACTTC. Amino acid sequence: CASSGGLPYEQYF.

CDR3 DNA sequence: TGTGCCTGGAATCGGGACAGCCAGAACACTGAAGCTTTCTTT. Translation gives CAWNRDSQNTEAFF. The V gene is TRBV30, the J gene TRBJ1-1; 7 nucleotides align to TRBD1. The junction had 6 bases not matched to a gene; V was cut back by 4 bases and J by 1 base. This CDR3 has 14 amino acids. Germline V gene sequence: CDR1 GTSNPN, CDR2 SVGIG (reference sequence).

This CDR3 reads CASVEVTYNEQFF. In DNA form, the CDR3 reads TGTGCCAGCGTAGAGGTAACCTACAATGAGCAGTTCTTC. This rearrangement joins TRBV28 to TRBJ2-1; D call uncertain. The CDR3 is 13 residues long. V was clipped by 8 bases and J by 2 bases, with 10 bases between them. Looked up from germline, CDR1 is MDHEN and CDR2 is SYDVKM.

The chain joins TRBV28 to TRBJ1-3; D call uncertain. The V and J ends lost 8 bases and 4 bases respectively, with 9 bases between them. Germline CDR1 is MDHEN and CDR2 is SYDVKM. The CDR3 length is 12 residues. CDR3 residues: CASSTSGNTIYF. The CDR3 DNA reads TGTGCCAGCTCGACATCCGGAAACACCATATATTTT.